Listed here is a single T cell receptor beta chain. Profiling relied on immunoSEQ multiplex PCR, and the TCRdb table lists in-frame clones only, not all of them. The top ten hold approximately 2.5% of the sample, which has approximately 85,000 clones, 80% to 95% seen once. This entry belongs to a study of T cell changes during pregnancy in multiple sclerosis. J lost 8 bases, V lost 1 base, and 6 bases had no gene match. CDR1 is SGHRS, CDR2 YFSETQ, per germline. The CDR3 has 17 residues. The genes are TRBV5-1 and TRBJ2-1; 16 nucleotides match TRBD2. The sample here was peripheral blood, taken in the first trimester of pregnancy. This clonotype was obtained from a female donor with multiple sclerosis, enrolled in a pregnancy study. The CDR3, as DNA: TGCGCCAGCAGCTTGCCGGGACTAGCGGGGGGGCCGGATGAGCAGTTCTTC. It encodes CASSLPGLAGGPDEQFF.